This T cell receptor (beta chain) derives from a study of lymphopenia after photon versus proton radiotherapy. A single count supports this clone. Antigen: not known. Trimming left V 0 bases short and J 4 bases short, with 16 bases between. Looked up from germline, CDR1 is MGHRA and CDR2 is YSYEKL. This CDR3 contains 16 residues. Using immunoSEQ multiplex PCR, the repertoire was profiled, and TCRdb retains in-frame clones only, with some absent. The sample records about 20,000 clones, approximately 91% being singletons. Study-wide findings and caveats: Survival link was tested only in deceased patients; proton benefit remains a possibility. After lymphocyte nadir, photon-treated repertoires showed oligoclonal expansion, especially CD8+ Temra. In patients who died, overall survival fell as post-nadir TCR diversity dropped more.

The receptor was derived from a woman between 65 and 79 years old with pancreatic cancer. Some clones in this sample may be carry-over from other donors' samples. This chain links TRBV4-1 with TRBJ2-7; TRBD2 might be the D (7 bases). The source material was peripheral blood, sampled from a patient treated with proton-based radiotherapy. CDR3 region: CASSQDRGGGAYEQYF. The CDR3 nucleotides read TGCGCCAGCAGCCAAGATCGGGGCGGGGGCGCTTACGAGCAGTACTTC.